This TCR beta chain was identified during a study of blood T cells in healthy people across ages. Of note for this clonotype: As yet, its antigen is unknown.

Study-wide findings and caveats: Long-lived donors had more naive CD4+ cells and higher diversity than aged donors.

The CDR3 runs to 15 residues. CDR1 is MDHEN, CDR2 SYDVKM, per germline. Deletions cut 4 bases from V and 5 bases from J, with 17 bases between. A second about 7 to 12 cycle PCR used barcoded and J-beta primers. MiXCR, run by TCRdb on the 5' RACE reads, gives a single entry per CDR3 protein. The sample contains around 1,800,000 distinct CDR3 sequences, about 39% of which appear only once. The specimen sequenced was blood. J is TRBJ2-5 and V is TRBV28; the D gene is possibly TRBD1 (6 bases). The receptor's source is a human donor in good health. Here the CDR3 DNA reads TGTGCCAGCAGTTACCAACAGGGTCTGGGGGAGACCCAGTACTTC. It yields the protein CASSYQQGLGETQYF.